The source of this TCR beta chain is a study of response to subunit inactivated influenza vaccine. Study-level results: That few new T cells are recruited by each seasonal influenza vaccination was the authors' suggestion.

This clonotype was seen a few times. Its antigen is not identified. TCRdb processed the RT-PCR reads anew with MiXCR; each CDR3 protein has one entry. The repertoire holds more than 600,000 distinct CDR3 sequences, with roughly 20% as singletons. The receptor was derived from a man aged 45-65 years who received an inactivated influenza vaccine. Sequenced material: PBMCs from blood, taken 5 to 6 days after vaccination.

The chain's CDR3 is CSAGGTGGSYNEQFF. DNA for the CDR3: TGCAGCGCCGGAGGGACAGGGGGTTCGTACAATGAGCAGTTCTTC. The V call is TRBV29-1, the J call TRBJ2-1, with 11 bases that match TRBD1. The CDR3 runs to 15 residues. Germline CDR1 reads SQVTM; CDR2 reads ANQGSEA. The junction had 9 bases not matched to a gene; V was cut back by 7 bases and J by 4 bases.